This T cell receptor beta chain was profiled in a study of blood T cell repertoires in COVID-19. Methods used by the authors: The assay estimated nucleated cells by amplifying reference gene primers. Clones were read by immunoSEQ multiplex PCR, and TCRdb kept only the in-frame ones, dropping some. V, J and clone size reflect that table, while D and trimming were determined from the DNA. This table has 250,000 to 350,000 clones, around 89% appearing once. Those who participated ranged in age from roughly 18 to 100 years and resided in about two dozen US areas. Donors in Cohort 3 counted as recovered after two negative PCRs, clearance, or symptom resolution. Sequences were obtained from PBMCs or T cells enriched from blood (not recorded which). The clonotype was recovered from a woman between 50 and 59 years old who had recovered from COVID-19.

CDR3 residues: CASRLSSYEQYF. The CDR3 bases are TGTGCCAGCAGGCTCAGCTCCTACGAGCAGTACTTC. V is TRBV28 and J is TRBJ2-7; D unresolved. V was shortened by 6 bases and J by 0 bases, with 6 bases between the two germline ends. CDR1 is MDHEN and CDR2 is SYDVKM in the germline V gene. The CDR3 runs 12 residues.